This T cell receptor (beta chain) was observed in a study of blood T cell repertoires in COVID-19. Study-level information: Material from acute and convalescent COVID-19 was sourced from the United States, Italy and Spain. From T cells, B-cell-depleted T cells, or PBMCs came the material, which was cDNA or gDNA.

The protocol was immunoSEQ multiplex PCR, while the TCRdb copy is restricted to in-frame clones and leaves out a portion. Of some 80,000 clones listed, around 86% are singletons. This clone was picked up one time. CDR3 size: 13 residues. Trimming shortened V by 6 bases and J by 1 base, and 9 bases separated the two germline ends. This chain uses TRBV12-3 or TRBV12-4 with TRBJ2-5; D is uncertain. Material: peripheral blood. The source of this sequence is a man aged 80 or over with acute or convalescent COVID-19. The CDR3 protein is CASSPLGQETQYF. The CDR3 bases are TGTGCCAGCAGCCCTCTAGGCCAAGAGACCCAGTACTTC.